This TCR beta chain was identified in a study of blood T cell repertoires in COVID-19. Sequencing used immunoSEQ multiplex PCR; TCRdb keeps in-frame clones, though not all of them. Altogether 130,000 or so clones are present, over 75% being singletons, with the ten largest covering roughly 1.4%. This clone was seen a handful of times. The CDR3 totals 14 residues. V lost 3 bases and J lost 7, with 10 bases in between. Germline CDR1 and CDR2: SEHNR and FQNEAQ (reference sequence). V and J are TRBV7-9 and TRBJ1-6; tentatively, D is TRBD1 (6 bases). The sequence was collected from a human donor in a cohort sampled during active COVID-19. What was sequenced was peripheral blood. CDR3 amino acids: CASSFDRTNSPLHF. For the CDR3, the DNA is TGTGCCAGCAGCTTCGACAGGACAAATTCACCCCTCCACTTT.